The following is a T cell receptor beta chain sequence with its context. Its antigen is not known. Method: immunoSEQ multiplex PCR; TCRdb's copy keeps in-frame clones and lacks some. Of over 70,000 clones detected, 87% appear once; the ten largest clones hold under 2%. Blood specimens came from baseline, cycle 4 day 1, and cycle 7 day 1. These data originate in a study of OX40 agonist ivuxolimab in advanced cancers. Notes on the study in general: With doses of 0.1 to 3.0 mg/kg, CD4+ and CD8+ blood T cells had undergone clonal expansion by week 6. Also showing low normalized T-cell clonal expansion were some of the nonresponders.

The V gene lost 0 bases and the J gene lost 1 base, with 9 bases spanning the gap. The germline gives CDR1 KGHSH, CDR2 LQKENI. CDR3 length equals 15 residues. The gene calls are TRBV18 and TRBJ2-5; D may be TRBD1 (5 bases). The TCR sequence derives from an adult with an advanced solid tumor such as melanoma, head and neck, liver or kidney cancer. The sample in question was CD4+ or CD8+ T cells sorted from blood, obtained in a trial of the OX40 agonist ivuxolimab. The CDR3 sequence is CASSPPPGLQETQYF. For the CDR3, the DNA is TGTGCCAGCTCACCACCGCCAGGGCTCCAAGAGACCCAGTACTTC. Full variable domain (outside the CDR3, taken from reference TRBV18 and TRBJ2-5): NAGVMQNPRHLVRRRGQEARLRCSPMKGHSHVYWYRQLPEEGLKFMVYLQKENIIDESGMPKERFSAEFPKEGPSILRIQQVVRGDSAAYFCASSPPPGLQETQYFGPGTRLLVL.